The sequence of this TCR beta chain was determined in a study of blood T cell repertoires in COVID-19. Study in general: Sources were T cells, B-cell-depleted T cells, or PBMCs; the material itself was cDNA or gDNA.

Original data processing: Amplification of reference gene primers provided the estimated nucleated cell counts. Here immunoSEQ multiplex PCR was the method, and the copy in TCRdb shows in-frame clones only, minus some. The V and J calls and clone size were taken over from that table, and D and trimming were inferred from the DNA. Here the sample spans around 150,000 clones, 76% being singletons. V was pared by 3 bases and J by 4 bases, with 6 bases of the junction left unmatched. The CDR3 contains 15 residues. Looked up from germline, CDR1 is SQVTM and CDR2 is ANQGSEA. The sample comprised peripheral blood. This clonotype originated in a woman of 80 years or more with acute or convalescent COVID-19. This chain uses TRBV29-1 with TRBJ2-3, with 11 bases aligning to TRBD1. The CDR3 loop is CSVDPGQGVSDTQYF. The CDR3 DNA sequence: TGCAGCGTTGACCCGGGACAGGGGGTTTCAGATACGCAGTATTTT.